This T cell receptor beta chain was retrieved from a study of shared clonotypes between healthy human individuals. Study findings and constraints: In having few donors, the study represented limited genetic and exposure-history diversity.

Assay execution took place at the deep level. TCRdb keeps only in-frame clones here, not all; method: immunoSEQ multiplex PCR. The table has more than 450,000 clones, around 74% seen once; the top ten hold over 10%. About this clone: Its target is not known.

Germline V gives CDR1 MGHDK, CDR2 SYGVNS. Unmatched junction bases numbered 3, after V lost 10 bases and J lost 0 bases. The CDR3 consists of 13 residues. This sequence was found in a woman aged 40 to 50 in good health. Some clones in this sample may be carry-over from other donors' samples. This chain connects TRBV25-1 to TRBJ1-1, with 9 positions matching TRBD1. The material sequenced was PBMCs. CDR3: CATRDRVNTEAFF. DNA for the CDR3: TGTGCCACCCGGGACAGGGTGAACACTGAAGCTTTCTTT.